The present entry profiles one T cell receptor beta chain with its context. The antigen remains unidentified. 5'RACE primed at constant segments yielded TCR alpha and TCR beta cDNA libraries bearing sample barcodes and UMIs. Each CDR3 protein gets one entry after TCRdb re-called the 5' RACE reads with MiXCR. The repertoire has 530,000 or so distinct CDR3 sequences, approximately 15% of them found once; the top ten carry 8.1%. This sample is part of a study of T-cell memory formation after mild COVID-19. Study-wide context: TCR clusters were mostly confined to one donor each.

V lost 0 bases to trimming and J lost 0 bases, with 13 bases between them. The CDR3 consists of 17 residues. The germline gives CDR1 SGDLS, CDR2 YYNGEE. Study-wide results and caveats: Pre-infection memory already had some responding clones, implying cross-reactive memory joined. There was no confirmation that second-wave clones peaking on day 37 were SARS-CoV-2 specific.

The sample consisted of PBMCs or a T cell subset sorted from them (not recorded which). This receptor was identified in an adult woman who had mild COVID-19 (a few samples of this study predate the infection). Cell type and time point are not known. V is TRBV9 and J is TRBJ1-3, with D possibly matching TRBD1 (5 bases). This chain's CDR3 is CASSVAQGGRSGNTIYF. CDR3 bases: TGTGCCAGCAGCGTAGCTCAGGGCGGCCGCTCTGGAAACACCATATATTTT. Variable domain in full (rest from reference TRBV9 and TRBJ1-3): DSGVTQTPKHLITATGQRVTLRCSPRSGDLSVYWYQQSLDQGLQFLIQYYNGEERAKGNILERFSAQQFPDLHSELNLSSLELGDSALYFCASSVAQGGRSGNTIYFGEGSWLTVV.